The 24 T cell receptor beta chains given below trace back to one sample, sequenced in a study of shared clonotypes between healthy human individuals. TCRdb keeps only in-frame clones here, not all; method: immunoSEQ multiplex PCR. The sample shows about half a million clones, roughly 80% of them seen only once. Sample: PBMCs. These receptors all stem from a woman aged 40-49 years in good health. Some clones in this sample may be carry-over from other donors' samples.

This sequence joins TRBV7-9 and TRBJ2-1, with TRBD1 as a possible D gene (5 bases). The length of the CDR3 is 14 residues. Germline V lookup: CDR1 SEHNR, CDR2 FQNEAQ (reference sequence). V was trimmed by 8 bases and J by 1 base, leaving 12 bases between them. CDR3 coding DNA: TGTGCCAGCCCAAGGGGAAGGTCCTACAATGAGCAGTTCTTC. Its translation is CASPRGRSYNEQFF.

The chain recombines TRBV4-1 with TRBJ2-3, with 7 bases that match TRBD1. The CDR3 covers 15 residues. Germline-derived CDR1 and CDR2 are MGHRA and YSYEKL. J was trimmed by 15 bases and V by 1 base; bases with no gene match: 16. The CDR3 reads CASSQAQGLENHPYF. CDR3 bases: TGCGCCAGCAGCCAAGCACAGGGGTTGGAGAATCACCCCTATTTT.

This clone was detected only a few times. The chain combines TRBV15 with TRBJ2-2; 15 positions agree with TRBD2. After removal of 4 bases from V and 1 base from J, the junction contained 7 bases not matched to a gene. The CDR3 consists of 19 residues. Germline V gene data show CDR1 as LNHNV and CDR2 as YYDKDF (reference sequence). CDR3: CATSTRTSGRDKNTGELFF. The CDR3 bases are TGTGCCACCAGCACCCGGACTAGCGGGAGGGATAAGAACACCGGGGAGCTGTTTTTT.

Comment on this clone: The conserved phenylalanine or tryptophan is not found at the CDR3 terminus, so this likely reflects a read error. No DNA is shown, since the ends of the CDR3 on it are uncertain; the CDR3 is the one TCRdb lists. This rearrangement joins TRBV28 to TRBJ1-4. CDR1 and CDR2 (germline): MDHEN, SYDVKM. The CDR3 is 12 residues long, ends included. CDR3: CASSPRRGPLGI.

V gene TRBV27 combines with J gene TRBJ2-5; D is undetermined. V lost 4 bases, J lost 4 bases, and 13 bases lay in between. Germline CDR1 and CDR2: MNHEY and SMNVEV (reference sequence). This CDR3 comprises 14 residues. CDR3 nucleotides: TGTGCCAGCAGTTCCCGGACGGACCGAGAGACCCAGTACTTC. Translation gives CASSSRTDRETQYF.

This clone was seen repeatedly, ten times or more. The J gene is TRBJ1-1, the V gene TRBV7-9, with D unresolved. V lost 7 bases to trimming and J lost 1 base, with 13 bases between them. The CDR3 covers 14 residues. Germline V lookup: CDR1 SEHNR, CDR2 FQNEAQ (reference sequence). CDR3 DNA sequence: TGTGCCAGCATAAGAGCGGGAGCGAACACTGAAGCTTTCTTT. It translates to CASIRAGANTEAFF. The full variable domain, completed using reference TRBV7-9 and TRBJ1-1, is DTGVSQNPRHKITKRGQNVTFRCDPISEHNRLYWYRQTLGQGPEFLTYFQNEAQLEKSRLLSDRFSAERPKGSFSTLEIQRTEQGDSAMYLCASIRAGANTEAFFGQGTRLTVV.

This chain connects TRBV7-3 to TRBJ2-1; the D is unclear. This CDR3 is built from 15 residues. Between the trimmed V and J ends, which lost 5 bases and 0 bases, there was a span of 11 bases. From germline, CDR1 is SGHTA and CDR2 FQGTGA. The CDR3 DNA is TGTGCCAGCAGCCGCCAAGGCGGCTCCTACAATGAGCAGTTCTTC. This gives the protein CASSRQGGSYNEQFF.

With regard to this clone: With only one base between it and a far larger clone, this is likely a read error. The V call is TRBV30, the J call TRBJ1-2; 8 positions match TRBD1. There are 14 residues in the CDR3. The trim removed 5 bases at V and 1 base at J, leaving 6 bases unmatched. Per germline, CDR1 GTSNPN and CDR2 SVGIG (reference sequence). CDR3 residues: CAWGRDRSNYGYTF. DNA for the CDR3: TGTGCCTGGGGACGGGACAGGAGTAACTATGGCTACACCTTC.

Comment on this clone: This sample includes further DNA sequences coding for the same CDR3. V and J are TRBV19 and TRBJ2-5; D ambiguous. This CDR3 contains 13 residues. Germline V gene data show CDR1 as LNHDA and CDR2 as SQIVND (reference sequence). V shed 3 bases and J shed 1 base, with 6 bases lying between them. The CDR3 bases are TGTGCCAGTAGTATGCGGACCCAAGAGACCCAGTACTTC. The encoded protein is CASSMRTQETQYF.

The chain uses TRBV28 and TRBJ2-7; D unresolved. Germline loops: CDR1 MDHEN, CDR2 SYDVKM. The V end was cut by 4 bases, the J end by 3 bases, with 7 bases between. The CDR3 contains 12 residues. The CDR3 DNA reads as TGTGCCAGCAGTTCCCCCGGCTACGAGCAGTACTTC. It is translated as CASSSPGYEQYF.

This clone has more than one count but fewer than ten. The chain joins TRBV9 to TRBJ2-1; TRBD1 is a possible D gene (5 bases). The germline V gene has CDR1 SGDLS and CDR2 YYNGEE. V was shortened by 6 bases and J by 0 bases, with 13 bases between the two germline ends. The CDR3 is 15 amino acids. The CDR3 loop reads CASTKQASSYNEQFF. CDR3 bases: TGTGCCAGCACAAAACAGGCAAGCTCCTACAATGAGCAGTTCTTC.

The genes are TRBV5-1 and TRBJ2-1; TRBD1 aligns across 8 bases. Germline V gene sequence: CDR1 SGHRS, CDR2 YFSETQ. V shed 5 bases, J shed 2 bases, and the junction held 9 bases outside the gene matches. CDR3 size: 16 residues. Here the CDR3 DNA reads TGCGCCAGCAGTGGGGGCGGACAGGGTACCTACAATGAGCAGTTCTTC. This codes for CASSGGGQGTYNEQFF. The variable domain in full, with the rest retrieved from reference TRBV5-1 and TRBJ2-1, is KAGVTQTPRYLIKTRGQQVTLSCSPISGHRSVSWYQQTPGQGLQFLFEYFSETQRNKGNFPGRFSGRQFSNSRSEMNVSTLELGDSALYLCASSGGGQGTYNEQFFGPGTRLTVL.

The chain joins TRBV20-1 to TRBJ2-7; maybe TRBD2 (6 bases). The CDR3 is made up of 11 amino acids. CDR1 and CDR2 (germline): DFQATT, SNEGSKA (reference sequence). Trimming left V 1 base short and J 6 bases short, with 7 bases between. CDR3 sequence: CSARVGGEQYF. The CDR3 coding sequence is TGCAGTGCTAGAGTGGGGGGCGAGCAGTACTTC.

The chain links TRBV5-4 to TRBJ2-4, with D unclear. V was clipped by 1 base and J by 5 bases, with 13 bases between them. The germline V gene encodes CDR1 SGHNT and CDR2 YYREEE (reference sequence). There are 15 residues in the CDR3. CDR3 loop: CASSLSGKSQNIQYF. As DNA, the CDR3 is TGTGCCAGCAGCTTGAGTGGGAAGTCCCAAAACATTCAGTACTTC.

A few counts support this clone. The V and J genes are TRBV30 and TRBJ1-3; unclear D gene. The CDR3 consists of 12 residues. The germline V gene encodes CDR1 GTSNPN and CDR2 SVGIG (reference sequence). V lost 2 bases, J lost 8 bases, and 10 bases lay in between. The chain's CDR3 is CAWSPPWDTIYF. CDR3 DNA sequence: TGTGCCTGGAGTCCGCCATGGGACACCATATATTTT. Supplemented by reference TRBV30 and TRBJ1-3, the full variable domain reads SQTIHQWPATLVQPVGSPLSLECTVEGTSNPNLYWYRQAAGRGLQLLFYSVGIGQISSEVPQNLSASRPQDRQFILSSKKLLLSDSGFYLCAWSPPWDTIYFGEGSWLTVV.

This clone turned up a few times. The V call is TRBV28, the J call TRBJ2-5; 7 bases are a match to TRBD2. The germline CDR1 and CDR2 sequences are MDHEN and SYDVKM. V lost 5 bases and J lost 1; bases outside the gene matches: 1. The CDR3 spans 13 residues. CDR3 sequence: CASSRGVQETQYF. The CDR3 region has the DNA TGTGCCAGCAGTCGGGGGGTCCAAGAGACCCAGTACTTC.

In DNA form, the CDR3 reads TGTGCCAGCAGCTTAATCGATCTCGGGGACGGGAGGGCACCCGGGGAGCTGTTTTTT. It specifies CASSLIDLGDGRAPGELFF. The chain recombines TRBV7-2 with TRBJ2-2, with 8 bases fitting TRBD2. The ends lost 2 bases at V and 6 bases at J; junction bases unmatched: 17. The CDR3 has 19 amino acids. The V gene's germline CDR1 is SGHTA and CDR2 FQGNSA. Looking up the rest from reference TRBV7-2 and TRBJ2-2 gives the full variable domain: GAGVSQSPSNKVTEKGKDVELRCDPISGHTALYWYRQSLGQGLEFLIYFQGNSAPDKSGLPSDRFSAERTGGSVSTLTIQRTQQEDSAVYLCASSLIDLGDGRAPGELFFGEGSRLTVL.

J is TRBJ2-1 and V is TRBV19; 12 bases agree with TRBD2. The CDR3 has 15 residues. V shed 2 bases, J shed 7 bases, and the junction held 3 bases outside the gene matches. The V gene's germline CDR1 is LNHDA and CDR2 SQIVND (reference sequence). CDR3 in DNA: TGTGCCAGTAGTATACCTCTAGCGGGGGGGAATGAGCAGTTCTTC. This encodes CASSIPLAGGNEQFF.

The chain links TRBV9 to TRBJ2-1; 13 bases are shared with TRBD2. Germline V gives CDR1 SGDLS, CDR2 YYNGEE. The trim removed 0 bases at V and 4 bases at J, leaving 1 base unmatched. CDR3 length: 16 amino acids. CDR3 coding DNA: TGTGCCAGCAGCGTAGAGGGACTAGCGGGGTACAATGAGCAGTTCTTC. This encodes CASSVEGLAGYNEQFF.

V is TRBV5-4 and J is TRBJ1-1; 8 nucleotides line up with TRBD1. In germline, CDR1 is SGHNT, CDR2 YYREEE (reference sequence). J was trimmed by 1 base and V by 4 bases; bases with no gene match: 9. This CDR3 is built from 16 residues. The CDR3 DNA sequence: TGTGCCAGCAGCCCAGGCGGGCAGGGGGCGAACACTGAAGCTTTCTTT. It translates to CASSPGGQGANTEAFF.

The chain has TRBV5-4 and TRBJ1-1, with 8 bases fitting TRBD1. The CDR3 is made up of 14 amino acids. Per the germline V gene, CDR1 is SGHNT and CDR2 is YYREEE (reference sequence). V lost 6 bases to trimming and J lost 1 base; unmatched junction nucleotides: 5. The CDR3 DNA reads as TGTGCCAGCACCCGGGGACAGGAGAACACTGAAGCTTTCTTT. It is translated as CASTRGQENTEAFF. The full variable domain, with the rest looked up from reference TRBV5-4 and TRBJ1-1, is ETGVTQSPTHLIKTRGQQVTLRCSSQSGHNTVSWYQQALGQGPQFIFQYYREEENGRGNFPPRFSGLQFPNYSSELNVNALELDDSALYLCASTRGQENTEAFFGQGTRLTVV.

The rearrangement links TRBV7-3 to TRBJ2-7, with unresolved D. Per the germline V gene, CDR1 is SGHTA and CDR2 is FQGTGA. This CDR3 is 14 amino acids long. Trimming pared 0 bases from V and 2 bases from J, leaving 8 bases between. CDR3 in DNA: TGTGCCAGCAGCTTAACGCACGGTCCCTACGAGCAGTACTTC. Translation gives CASSLTHGPYEQYF. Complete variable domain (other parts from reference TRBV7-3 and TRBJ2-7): GAGVSQTPSNKVTEKGKYVELRCDPISGHTALYWYRQSLGQGPEFLIYFQGTGAADDSGLPNDRFFAVRPEGSVSTLKIQRTERGDSAVYLCASSLTHGPYEQYFGPGTRLTVT.

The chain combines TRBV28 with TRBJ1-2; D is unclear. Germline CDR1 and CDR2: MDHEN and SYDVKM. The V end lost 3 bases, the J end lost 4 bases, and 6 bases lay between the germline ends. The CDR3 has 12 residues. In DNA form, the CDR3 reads TGTGCCAGCAGTTTGTTTTCCTATGGCTACACCTTC. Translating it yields CASSLFSYGYTF.

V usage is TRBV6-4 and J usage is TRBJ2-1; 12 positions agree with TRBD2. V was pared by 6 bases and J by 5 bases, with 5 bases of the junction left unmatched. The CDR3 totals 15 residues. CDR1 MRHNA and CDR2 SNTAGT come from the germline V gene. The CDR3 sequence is CASSWTSGTHNEQFF. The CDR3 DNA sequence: TGTGCCAGCAGCTGGACTAGCGGGACACACAATGAGCAGTTCTTC.